This is a list of T cell receptor beta chains from one sample in a study of blood T cell repertoires in COVID-19. Some clones are missing from TCRdb's copy, which holds only in-frame ones; the method was immunoSEQ multiplex PCR. The table lists 90,000 or so clones, roughly 82% of them singletons. Sequenced material: peripheral blood. These receptors were obtained from a human donor in a cohort sampled during active COVID-19. Both conserved end residues are part of each CDR3. D genes are given only for firm matches. Where a row states a size, it is once, few, many or the class of an expanded clone; other rows omit it.

j_gene: TRBJ1-1
v_gene: TRBV9
abundance: .
d_gene: .
CDR3aa: CASSRGEVGNTEAFF
CDR3nt: TGTGCCAGCAGCAGAGGGGAGGTGGGTAACACTGAAGCTTTCTTT

j_gene: TRBJ1-5
v_gene: TRBV10-3
abundance: .
d_gene: TRBD1
CDR3aa: CAISDSQGGNQPQHF
CDR3nt: TGTGCCATCAGTGATTCACAGGGGGGCAATCAGCCCCAGCATTTT

j_gene: TRBJ2-7
v_gene: TRBV23-1
abundance: .
d_gene: .
CDR3aa: CASSHPGEPEQYF
CDR3nt: TGCGCCAGCAGTCATCCAGGGGAACCCGAGCAGTACTTC

j_gene: TRBJ2-3
v_gene: TRBV2
abundance: .
d_gene: TRBD1
CDR3aa: CASRPPPGEGASTDTQYF
CDR3nt: TGTGCCAGCAGACCGCCGCCGGGTGAGGGGGCTAGCACAGATACGCAGTATTTT

j_gene: TRBJ1-3
v_gene: TRBV7-9
abundance: once
d_gene: TRBD1
CDR3aa: CATPQGADGNTIYF
CDR3nt: TGTGCCACGCCCCAGGGGGCGGACGGAAACACCATATATTTT

j_gene: TRBJ2-3
v_gene: TRBV12-3/TRBV12-4
abundance: .
d_gene: .
CDR3aa: CASSLTDTQYF
CDR3nt: TGTGCCAGCAGTCTGACAGATACGCAGTATTTT

j_gene: TRBJ2-5
v_gene: TRBV11-2
abundance: once
d_gene: .
CDR3aa: CASSLDLKLETQYF
CDR3nt: TGTGCCAGCAGCTTAGATTTGAAGCTAGAGACCCAATACTTC

j_gene: TRBJ2-3
v_gene: TRBV15
abundance: .
d_gene: .
CDR3aa: CATSRDGKGTDTQYF
CDR3nt: TGTGCCACCAGCAGAGACGGGAAAGGGACAGATACGCAGTATTTT

j_gene: TRBJ2-2
v_gene: TRBV7-6
abundance: .
d_gene: TRBD1
CDR3aa: CASSLEQGKNTGELFF
CDR3nt: TGTGCCAGCAGCTTAGAACAGGGGAAGAACACCGGGGAGCTGTTTTTT

j_gene: TRBJ2-1
v_gene: TRBV3-1/TRBV3-2
abundance: .
d_gene: .
CDR3aa: CASSRRPSSYNEQFF
CDR3nt: TGTGCCAGCAGTCGACGGCCTAGCTCCTACAATGAGCAGTTCTTC

j_gene: TRBJ1-1
v_gene: TRBV7-6
abundance: .
d_gene: .
CDR3aa: CASSQGQMNTEAFF
CDR3nt: TGTGCCAGCAGCCAGGGGCAGATGAACACTGAAGCTTTCTTT

j_gene: TRBJ1-5
v_gene: TRBV4-2
abundance: .
d_gene: .
CDR3aa: CASSLGQSNQPQHF
CDR3nt: TGTGCCAGCAGCCTTGGACAGAGCAATCAGCCCCAGCATTTT

j_gene: TRBJ2-3
v_gene: TRBV21-1
abundance: .
d_gene: .
CDR3aa: CASSCEPETSGPGDTQYF
CDR3nt: TGTGCCAGCAGCTGCGAACCGGAGACTAGCGGTCCCGGGGATACGCAGTATTTT

j_gene: TRBJ1-2
v_gene: TRBV6-2/TRBV6-3
abundance: .
d_gene: .
CDR3aa: CASSQRLIGYTF
CDR3nt: TGTGCCAGCAGTCAGAGACTCATCGGCTACACCTTC

j_gene: TRBJ2-7
v_gene: TRBV6-2/TRBV6-3
abundance: few
d_gene: TRBD2
CDR3aa: CASSYQEGLRNSYEQYF
CDR3nt: TGTGCCAGCAGTTATCAGGAGGGACTAAGAAACTCCTACGAGCAGTACTTC

j_gene: TRBJ1-4
v_gene: TRBV30
abundance: .
d_gene: TRBD1
CDR3aa: CAWKAGTGASLFF
CDR3nt: TGTGCCTGGAAAGCCGGGACAGGGGCCTCCCTGTTTTTT

j_gene: TRBJ2-7
v_gene: TRBV19
abundance: .
d_gene: .
CDR3aa: CASSIDHSAGGEQYF
CDR3nt: TGTGCCAGTAGTATAGATCACTCCGCAGGGGGGGAGCAGTACTTC

j_gene: TRBJ2-1
v_gene: TRBV6-5
abundance: .
d_gene: TRBD1
CDR3aa: CASSTGTGVNEQFF
CDR3nt: TGTGCCAGCAGTACCGGGACAGGGGTAAATGAGCAGTTCTTC

j_gene: TRBJ2-1
v_gene: TRBV24-1
abundance: .
d_gene: TRBD1
CDR3aa: CATSDTGGWYEQFF
CDR3nt: TGTGCCACCAGTGATACAGGGGGCTGGTATGAGCAGTTCTTC

j_gene: TRBJ1-6
v_gene: TRBV28
abundance: .
d_gene: TRBD1
CDR3aa: CASSQGTGGSPLHF
CDR3nt: TGTGCCAGCAGCCAGGGGACAGGAGGTTCACCCCTCCACTTT

j_gene: TRBJ1-1
v_gene: TRBV10-1
abundance: few
d_gene: .
CDR3aa: CASSEAREGTEAFF
CDR3nt: TGCGCCAGCAGTGAGGCCCGGGAGGGCACTGAAGCTTTCTTT

j_gene: TRBJ1-6
v_gene: TRBV27
abundance: .
d_gene: .
CDR3aa: CASRPERGKNSPLHF
CDR3nt: TGTGCCAGCAGGCCGGAAAGGGGCAAAAATTCACCCCTCCACTTT

j_gene: TRBJ1-4
v_gene: TRBV6-6
abundance: .
d_gene: TRBD1
CDR3aa: CASSRRQGGEEKLFF
CDR3nt: TGTGCCAGCAGTCGCCGACAGGGTGGGGAGGAAAAACTGTTTTTT

j_gene: TRBJ2-3
v_gene: TRBV7-2
abundance: .
d_gene: TRBD1
CDR3aa: CASSFDRGTDTQYF
CDR3nt: TGTGCCAGCAGCTTCGACAGGGGTACAGATACGCAGTATTTT

j_gene: TRBJ2-3
v_gene: TRBV15
abundance: .
d_gene: TRBD1
CDR3aa: CATSRDPGQGTDTQYF
CDR3nt: TGTGCCACCAGCAGAGATCCCGGACAGGGCACAGATACGCAGTATTTT

j_gene: TRBJ1-4
v_gene: TRBV28
abundance: once
d_gene: .
CDR3aa: CASSLRGTTNEKLFF
CDR3nt: TGTGCCAGCAGTTTAAGGGGGACAACTAATGAAAAACTGTTTTTT

j_gene: TRBJ2-7
v_gene: TRBV7-9
abundance: once
d_gene: TRBD2
CDR3aa: CASNINSGGNSYEQYF
CDR3nt: TGTGCCAGCAACATCAACAGCGGGGGGAACTCCTACGAGCAGTACTTC

j_gene: TRBJ2-3
v_gene: TRBV7-2
abundance: .
d_gene: TRBD2
CDR3aa: CASSEELAGGSPDTQYF
CDR3nt: TGTGCCAGCAGCGAGGAATTAGCGGGGGGAAGTCCGGATACGCAGTATTTT

j_gene: TRBJ2-2
v_gene: TRBV2
abundance: .
d_gene: TRBD1
CDR3aa: CASSLRRTGVSAGELFF
CDR3nt: TGTGCCAGCAGCCTAAGAAGAACAGGGGTTTCTGCCGGGGAGCTGTTTTTT

j_gene: TRBJ2-7
v_gene: TRBV2
abundance: few
d_gene: .
CDR3aa: CASSGGEVAYEQYF
CDR3nt: TGTGCCAGCAGTGGGGGGGAGGTCGCCTACGAGCAGTACTTC

j_gene: TRBJ1-2
v_gene: TRBV5-6
abundance: .
d_gene: TRBD1
CDR3aa: CASSQQGARGYTF
CDR3nt: TGTGCCAGCAGCCAACAGGGGGCGCGTGGCTACACCTTC